The 25 T cell receptor beta chains below all came from one sample that was sequenced in a study of graft-versus-host responses after intestinal transplantation. Intraepithelial lymphocytes and lamina propria lymphocytes were released through processing of graft tissue. Method: immunoSEQ multiplex PCR; TCRdb's copy keeps in-frame clones and lacks some. Here the sample spans roughly 15,000 clones, 74% being singletons. The source material was ileum tissue, sampled 16 days after intestinal transplant. Receptor source: a human patient who received an intestinal transplant, so some T cells may come from the graft donor.

This chain uses TRBV2 with TRBJ2-2; 8 bases fit TRBD2. Trimming took 7 bases from V and 3 from J; bases not matched to a gene: 1. The CDR3 is 13 amino acids. Germline V gives CDR1 SNHLY, CDR2 FYNNEI. The CDR3 DNA is TGTGCCAGCATCGGGGGGGACACCGGGGAGCTGTTTTTT. Protein product: CASIGGDTGELFF.

The chain has TRBV4-1 and TRBJ1-1; unclear D gene. The V end lost 4 bases, the J end lost 7 bases, and 13 bases lay between the germline ends. CDR3 length: 13 residues. Germline lookup yields CDR1 MGHRA and CDR2 YSYEKL. CDR3 residues: CASSPSGVDEAFF. The CDR3 DNA is TGCGCCAGCAGCCCATCCGGGGTTGATGAAGCTTTCTTT.

The chain has TRBV19 and TRBJ1-1; 11 bases are a match to TRBD1. CDR1 is LNHDA and CDR2 is SQIVND in the germline V gene (reference sequence). Trimming removed 5 bases from V and 4 bases from J; junction bases left unmatched: 6. The CDR3 is 15 residues long. This CDR3 is CASSWTGGAGTEAFF. CDR3 nucleotides: TGTGCCAGTAGTTGGACAGGGGGCGCGGGCACTGAAGCTTTCTTT.

The sample holds one count of this clone. The V gene is TRBV6-5, the J gene TRBJ1-2; 9 bases map to TRBD1. Per the germline V gene, CDR1 is MNHEY and CDR2 is SVGAGI. V lost 1 base and J lost 4; bases outside the gene matches: 4. The CDR3 totals 15 residues. The CDR3 region is CASSYWGQGLYGYTF. The CDR3 bases are TGTGCCAGCAGTTACTGGGGACAGGGCCTCTATGGCTACACCTTC.

This sequence joins TRBV7-9 and TRBJ2-1; weak D call: TRBD1 (5 bases). CDR1 is SEHNR and CDR2 is FQNEAQ in the germline V gene (reference sequence). This CDR3 comprises 13 residues. Trimming removed 3 bases at V and 6 bases at J, with 9 bases between. CDR3 sequence (DNA): TGTGCCAGCAGCTTCTATGGGGCCAATGAGCAGTTCTTC. Protein product: CASSFYGANEQFF. Combining the CDR3 with reference TRBV7-9 and TRBJ2-1 gives the whole variable domain DTGVSQNPRHKITKRGQNVTFRCDPISEHNRLYWYRQTLGQGPEFLTYFQNEAQLEKSRLLSDRFSAERPKGSFSTLEIQRTEQGDSAMYLCASSFYGANEQFFGPGTRLTVL.

The gene calls are TRBV6-1 and TRBJ2-7, with 8 bases lining up with TRBD1. J gave up 3 bases and V 7 bases, and 5 bases lay outside the gene matches. Looked up from germline, CDR1 is MNHNS and CDR2 is SASEGT. The CDR3 extends over 13 amino acids. As DNA, the CDR3 is TGTGCCAGCACAGGGGGCGCAAGCTACGAGCAGTACTTC. Protein: CASTGGASYEQYF.

The chain has TRBV14 and TRBJ2-7; the D is unclear. CDR1 SGHDN and CDR2 FVKESK come from the germline V gene. V gave up 4 bases and J gave up 3 bases, with 10 bases separating them. The CDR3 loop spans 13 amino acids. For the CDR3, the DNA is TGTGCCAGCAGCCCTAGTCCGGTCTACGAGCAGTACTTC. It codes for CASSPSPVYEQYF.

The sample holds one count of this clone. The chain couples TRBV19 to TRBJ1-2, with 9 bases matching TRBD1. Germline values: CDR1 LNHDA, CDR2 SQIVND (reference sequence). V shed 3 bases, J shed 8 bases, and the junction held 13 bases outside the gene matches. This CDR3 has 16 residues. The CDR3 region has the DNA TGTGCCAGTAGTATCCCTCCGGACAGGGGATCAGAAGGCTACACCTTC. It yields the protein CASSIPPDRGSEGYTF.

The rearrangement uses TRBV4-1 and TRBJ2-1; 9 nucleotides agree with TRBD2. The CDR3 sequence is 17 residues long. Germline V gene lookup returns CDR1 MGHRA and CDR2 YSYEKL. V shed 1 base, J shed 6 bases, and the junction held 10 bases outside the gene matches. The CDR3 DNA is TGCGCCAGCAGCCAAGTTTTACGGCGGGAGGGCCCCAATGAGCAGTTCTTC. It encodes CASSQVLRREGPNEQFF.

The gene calls are TRBV7-9 and TRBJ2-1, with D perhaps matching TRBD2 (6 bases). Germline V gene sequence: CDR1 SEHNR, CDR2 FQNEAQ (reference sequence). Trimming stripped 4 bases from V and 8 bases from J, with 21 bases between. The CDR3 sequence is 16 residues long. The CDR3 protein is CASSSLASVRRDEQFF. The CDR3 coding sequence is TGTGCCAGCAGCTCCCTCGCCTCCGTGCGGAGGGATGAGCAGTTCTTC.

The chain is built from TRBV5-5 and TRBJ2-1; TRBD1 agrees at 8 bases. The CDR3 is 15 amino acids. Germline V gene data show CDR1 as SGHKS and CDR2 as YYEKEE (reference sequence). With V trimmed by 6 bases and J by 6 bases, 11 bases remained unmatched. DNA for the CDR3: TGTGCCAGCACCCAAGGACAGGGAGCCTCCAATGAGCAGTTCTTC. This sequence encodes CASTQGQGASNEQFF.

The chain recombines TRBV18 with TRBJ1-1; possibly TRBD1 for D (5 bases). V dropped 6 bases and J dropped 4 bases, with 18 bases sitting between them. CDR1 and CDR2 (germline): KGHSH, LQKENI. This CDR3 comprises 15 residues. As DNA, the CDR3 is TGTGCCAGCTCGCATTTTAAAGGGGATGGCACTGAAGCTTTCTTT. Protein product: CASSHFKGDGTEAFF.

The chain has TRBV9 and TRBJ2-7; the match to TRBD1 covers 7 bases. The CDR3 is 15 amino acids. Germline V lookup: CDR1 SGDLS, CDR2 YYNGEE. Unmatched junction bases numbered 8, after V lost 0 bases and J lost 5 bases. CDR3 residues: CASSVEGTVYDEQYF. The CDR3 DNA reads as TGTGCCAGCAGCGTAGAAGGGACAGTTTACGACGAGCAGTACTTC.

The chain carries TRBV7-8 and TRBJ1-1; tentative D call: TRBD1 (6 bases). Trimming stripped 5 bases from V and 5 bases from J, with 12 bases between. Germline V lookup: CDR1 SGHVS, CDR2 FQNEAQ. This CDR3 has 13 amino acids. The CDR3 is CASSVYRVTEAFF. The CDR3 DNA reads TGTGCCAGCAGCGTATACAGGGTAACTGAAGCTTTCTTT.

The genes are TRBV10-2 and TRBJ1-4; D not certain. V gave up 2 bases and J gave up 3 bases, with 16 bases separating them. The CDR3 sequence is 17 residues long. The germline V gene has CDR1 WSHSY and CDR2 SAAADI. The CDR3 bases are TGCGCCAGCAGTGAGAGTCCAGGCCCTTTGGCTAATGAAAAACTGTTTTTT. Residues: CASSESPGPLANEKLFF.

This clone was seen a single time. The DNA of the CDR3 is TGTGCCACCAGCAGAAAAGTGGACATTAGCACAGATACGCAGTATTTT. Translated: CATSRKVDISTDTQYF. The gene calls are TRBV15 and TRBJ2-3, with D possibly being TRBD1 (5 bases). Germline-derived CDR1 and CDR2 are LNHNV and YYDKDF (reference sequence). The V gene lost 2 bases and the J gene lost 0 bases, with 12 bases spanning the gap. This CDR3 has 16 residues.

This chain links TRBV5-1 with TRBJ2-2; maybe TRBD2 (5 bases). The germline V gene has CDR1 SGHRS and CDR2 YFSETQ. Trimming left V 4 bases short and J 3 bases short, with 13 bases between. The CDR3 has 15 amino acids. CDR3 loop: CASSPASFDTGELFF. The CDR3 DNA reads TGCGCCAGCAGCCCCGCTAGCTTCGACACCGGGGAGCTGTTTTTT.

This clone occurred a few times. This rearrangement joins TRBV6-1 to TRBJ1-3; no reliable D call. The CDR3 contains 14 residues. Germline V gene lookup returns CDR1 MNHNS and CDR2 SASEGT. Trimming removed 4 bases from V and 1 base from J, with 8 bases in between. This chain's CDR3 is CASSGWASGNTIYF. CDR3 sequence (DNA): TGTGCCAGCAGTGGGTGGGCGTCTGGAAACACCATATATTTT.

By sample fraction, this clone is medium-sized (0.01 to 0.1%). V and J are TRBV10-3 and TRBJ2-7; the match to TRBD1 covers 8 bases. The germline gives CDR1 ENHRY, CDR2 SYGVKD. Trimming took 3 bases from V and 1 from J; bases not matched to a gene: 5. The CDR3 extends over 15 amino acids. The CDR3 loop is CAISEPGQASYEQYF. In DNA form, the CDR3 reads TGTGCCATCAGTGAACCGGGACAGGCGTCCTACGAGCAGTACTTC.

This chain joins TRBV18 and TRBJ2-5, with a possible D match to TRBD1 (6 bases). V was trimmed by 3 bases and J by 5 bases, leaving 40 bases between them. CDR1 and CDR2 from the germline V gene are KGHSH and LQKENI. This CDR3 comprises 23 residues. The CDR3 loop is CASSPTRSVQPRVQGSDTETQYF. The CDR3 DNA sequence: TGTGCCAGCTCACCGACCCGTTCCGTCCAACCACGTGTTCAGGGGTCGGACACGGAGACCCAGTACTTC.

This sequence joins TRBV7-6 and TRBJ2-1; 7 nucleotides match TRBD2. Germline V gene sequence: CDR1 SGHVS, CDR2 FNYEAQ. V was clipped by 4 bases and J by 9 bases; unmatched bases: 3. The CDR3 runs to 12 residues. The CDR3 nucleotides are TGTGCCAGCAGCTGGGGGGGAGTTGAGCAGTTCTTC. Translated: CASSWGGVEQFF.

The V gene is TRBV5-1, the J gene TRBJ2-1; TRBD2 agrees at 11 bases. J gave up 6 bases and V 2 bases, and 1 base lay outside the gene matches. CDR1 is SGHRS and CDR2 is YFSETQ in the germline V gene. The CDR3 sequence is 14 residues long. The CDR3 loop reads CASSFSGGANEQFF. DNA for the CDR3: TGCGCCAGCAGCTTTAGCGGGGGGGCCAATGAGCAGTTCTTC. Full variable domain (outside the CDR3, taken from reference TRBV5-1 and TRBJ2-1): KAGVTQTPRYLIKTRGQQVTLSCSPISGHRSVSWYQQTPGQGLQFLFEYFSETQRNKGNFPGRFSGRQFSNSRSEMNVSTLELGDSALYLCASSFSGGANEQFFGPGTRLTVL.

V gene TRBV19 combines with J gene TRBJ2-3, with 7 bases fitting TRBD2. Germline loops: CDR1 LNHDA, CDR2 SQIVND (reference sequence). The CDR3 extends over 16 amino acids. Trimming cost V 6 bases and J 8 bases; bases outside gene matches: 17. The CDR3 nucleotides are TGTGCCAGTAGCAATCTAGCGGAGACTGGCCAAGGTACGCAGTATTTT. Translated, it gives CASSNLAETGQGTQYF.

V gene TRBV7-8 combines with J gene TRBJ2-7, with a possible D match to TRBD1 (5 bases). The germline gives CDR1 SGHVS, CDR2 FQNEAQ. V was cut by 2 bases and J by 5 bases, with 16 bases left in between. There are 15 residues in the CDR3. The CDR3 DNA reads TGTGCCAGCAGCTTATCCTTCCAGGGTCTGGACGAGCAGTACTTC. Its protein product is CASSLSFQGLDEQYF.

A few counts support this clone. The gene calls are TRBV5-1 and TRBJ2-7, with D unclear. Trimming stripped 2 bases from V and 0 bases from J, with 9 bases between. The CDR3 sequence is 14 residues long. Germline values: CDR1 SGHRS, CDR2 YFSETQ. CDR3: CASSFRLSSYEQYF. CDR3 coding DNA: TGCGCCAGCAGCTTTCGCCTGAGCTCCTACGAGCAGTACTTC.